The present TCR beta chain was sequenced within a study of identical twins. Overall study findings and caveats: Less excess twin sharing appeared in beta out-of-frame sequences. There were fewer insertions in abundant cord blood beta clonotypes, but memory repertoires showed no such pattern. One should note that invariant MAIT and iNKT cells could partly confound zero-insertion analyses.

The length of the CDR3 is 15 residues. V dropped 2 bases and J dropped 3 bases, with 14 bases sitting between them. This clonotype was picked up one time. Its cognate antigen is unknown. Each CDR3 protein gets one entry after TCRdb re-called the 5' RACE reads with MiXCR. Of around 1.7 million distinct CDR3 sequences in the sample, about 30% were seen once. J is TRBJ2-7 and V is TRBV12-3 or TRBV12-4, with D tentatively TRBD1 (7 bases). The clonotype comes from a newborn girl in good health. Input material: cord blood. The CDR3 nucleotides read TGTGCCAGCAGTTTACACAGGGGAGGAGGCTACGAGCAGTACTTC. It encodes CASSLHRGGGYEQYF.